Below, 25 T cell receptor beta chains from the same sample are listed, as sequenced in a study of metastatic and nonmetastatic thyroid tumors. TCRdb reassembled clones from the PCR reads with MiXCR. The data hold some 26,000 clones, with roughly 24% observed a single time. No patient had received any treatment before thyroid surgery. The sequenced sample was blood. These receptors were obtained from a male donor with papillary thyroid cancer or a benign thyroid nodule (not recorded which). Some clones in this sample may be carry-over from other donors' samples.

This clone was counted many times. The rearrangement links TRBV9 to TRBJ2-5; D gene unclear. Trimming pared 2 bases from V and 4 bases from J, leaving 15 bases between. This CDR3 spans 15 amino acids. The germline V gene has CDR1 SGDLS and CDR2 YYNGEE. As DNA, the CDR3 is TGTGCCAGCAGCGTTAGCTCGAGAGTAGCAGAGACCCAGTACTTC. Translated: CASSVSSRVAETQYF.

V is TRBV7-8 and J is TRBJ1-1, with TRBD1 identical over 7 bases. CDR1 SGHVS and CDR2 FQNEAQ come from the germline V gene. The J segment lost 3 bases and the V segment lost 5 bases, leaving 6 bases of the junction unmatched. The CDR3 covers 14 residues. CDR3 DNA: TGTGCCAGCAGCCGAAGACAGGGACACACTGAAGCTTTCTTT. Its translation: CASSRRQGHTEAFF.

This clone was picked up many times. The chain couples TRBV5-4 to TRBJ2-5, with 8 bases that match TRBD1. The CDR3 sequence is 15 residues long. Germline V CDR1 and CDR2: SGHNT, YYREEE (reference sequence). The V gene end was trimmed by 0 bases and the J gene end by 5 bases; junction bases not matched to a gene: 6. The CDR3 reads CASSLARGQSETQYF. In DNA form, the CDR3 reads TGTGCCAGCAGCTTGGCCAGGGGGCAAAGTGAGACCCAGTACTTC.

In this sample, this clone turned up many times. This may come from a read error, since a much larger clone is one base off. This chain joins TRBV5-6 and TRBJ1-1; D remains ambiguous. Germline-derived CDR1 and CDR2 are SGHDT and YYEEEE. The CDR3 contains 14 residues. CDR3 loop: CAGSLRADNVAAFF. CDR3 in DNA: TGTGCCGGCAGCTTGAGGGCCGACAATGTGGCGGCTTTCTTT.

There are many counts of this clone. V usage is TRBV20-1 and J usage is TRBJ2-5; TRBD2 agrees at 11 bases. The germline V gene has CDR1 DFQATT and CDR2 SNEGSKA (reference sequence). CDR3 size: 17 residues. V shed 0 bases, J shed 2 bases, and the junction held 8 bases outside the gene matches. CDR3 loop: CSARDPGTSGLQETQYF. CDR3 coding DNA: TGCAGTGCTAGAGATCCCGGGACTAGCGGACTACAAGAGACCCAGTACTTC.

This clone has at least ten counts. The chain carries TRBV18 and TRBJ1-5, with D maybe TRBD1 (5 bases). This CDR3 contains 14 residues. Germline loops: CDR1 KGHSH, CDR2 LQKENI. V dropped 3 bases and J dropped 3 bases, with 9 bases sitting between them. CDR3 loop: CASSPRGYNQPQHF. The CDR3 DNA follows: TGTGCCAGCTCACCTCGGGGCTACAATCAGCCCCAGCATTTT.

This clone appeared many times. V usage is TRBV5-4 and J usage is TRBJ2-1; TRBD1 matches at 8 bases. V lost 4 bases to trimming and J lost 9 bases; unmatched junction nucleotides: 12. This CDR3 is built from 15 residues. Germline values: CDR1 SGHNT, CDR2 YYREEE (reference sequence). CDR3 amino acids: CASSQGQAPSGEQFF. The CDR3 nucleotides read TGTGCCAGCAGCCAGGGACAGGCCCCTTCGGGTGAGCAGTTCTTC.

The J gene is TRBJ1-6, the V gene TRBV27, with D maybe TRBD1 (5 bases). The CDR3 spans 15 residues. V was cut by 6 bases and J by 6 bases, with 15 bases left in between. CDR1 and CDR2 from the germline V gene are MNHEY and SMNVEV (reference sequence). CDR3 DNA: TGTGCCAGCAGCAGAGGGGATCCCAGTAATTCACCCCTCCACTTT. It yields the protein CASSRGDPSNSPLHF.

This clone was counted between two and nine times. This chain connects TRBV28 to TRBJ2-1; no clear D gene. Germline V gene lookup returns CDR1 MDHEN and CDR2 SYDVKM. Trimming shortened V by 7 bases and J by 7 bases, and 14 bases separated the two germline ends. The CDR3 runs 13 residues. The CDR3 DNA reads as TGTGCCAGCATGACCGGGTCGAAGAATGAGCAGTTCTTC. The encoded protein is CASMTGSKNEQFF.

This chain links TRBV2 with TRBJ2-5, with D perhaps TRBD1 or TRBD2 (7 bases each). CDR1 is SNHLY and CDR2 is FYNNEI in the germline V gene. The CDR3 runs to 14 residues. The ends were cut back, 2 bases at V and 4 bases at J, with 11 bases in the middle. DNA for the CDR3: TGTGCCAGCAGTGAAACAGGGGAGGGAGAGACCCAGTACTTC. Amino acid sequence: CASSETGEGETQYF. Based on the CDR3 plus reference TRBV2 and TRBJ2-5, the full variable domain is EPEVTQTPSHQVTQMGQEVILRCVPISNHLYFYWYRQILGQKVEFLVSFYNNEISEKSEIFDDQFSVERPDGSNFTLKIRSTKLEDSAMYFCASSETGEGETQYFGPGTRLLVL.

Of note for this clone: Sequence at one end of the junction differs from germline and may be a read error. The chain is built from TRBV9 and TRBJ1-4; unclear D gene. The germline gives CDR1 SGDLS, CDR2 YYNGEE. This CDR3 has 15 amino acids. CDR3 in amino acids: CASSVGEPTNEKQIF. CDR3 sequence (DNA): TGTGCCAGCAGCGTAGGGGAGCCAACTAATGAAAAACAGATTTTT.

This rearrangement joins TRBV10-3 to TRBJ2-7; the D gene is possibly TRBD2 (6 bases). Germline V gene data show CDR1 as ENHRY and CDR2 as SYGVKD. This CDR3 region has 12 residues. V was pared by 6 bases and J by 9 bases, with 15 bases between. CDR3: CAIREMGGGQYF. CDR3 DNA sequence: TGTGCCATCAGGGAGATGGGAGGTGGGCAGTACTTC.

This clone has only a few counts. The chain recombines TRBV28 with TRBJ2-3, with D possibly being TRBD2 (5 bases). The CDR3 extends over 13 amino acids. V shed 7 bases and J shed 4 bases, with 12 bases lying between them. CDR1 is MDHEN and CDR2 is SYDVKM in the germline V gene. The CDR3 sequence: CASMPPRADTQYF. The CDR3 bases are TGTGCCAGCATGCCCCCGAGGGCAGATACGCAGTATTTT.

In its sample, this clone was seen many times. The chain joins TRBV12-3 or TRBV12-4 to TRBJ1-5, with D hard to call. The CDR3 sequence is 12 residues long. Trimming removed 5 bases from V and 7 bases from J, with 9 bases in between. CDR3 nucleotides: TGTGCCAGCAGTCCAATAAACCAGCCCCAGCATTTT. As protein: CASSPINQPQHF.

This clone was seen at least ten times. The rearrangement uses TRBV7-2 and TRBJ2-2, with TRBD2 identical over 7 bases. The CDR3 covers 14 residues. With 3 bases clipped from V and 6 bases from J, the junction kept 4 bases outside the gene matches. Germline CDR1 is SGHTA and CDR2 is FQGNSA. CDR3 sequence (DNA): TGTGCCAGCAGCTTGGGTAGCGGGTCCGGGGAGCTGTTTTTT. Translation gives CASSLGSGSGELFF.

In regard to this clone: A read error is possible here, since a much larger clone lies one base away. The same CDR3 also results from other DNA sequences found in this sample. The J gene is TRBJ2-5, the V gene TRBV7-3; 7 nucleotides agree with TRBD2. Germline assignment: CDR1 SGHTA and CDR2 FQGTGA. V lost 9 bases and J lost 2; bases outside the gene matches: 12. This CDR3 comprises 15 residues. The CDR3 reads CASSPVGGGQETQYF. The CDR3 region has the DNA TGTGCCAGTAGCCCCGTTGGGGGAGGGCAAGAGACCCAGTACTTC. The full variable domain, completed using reference TRBV7-3 and TRBJ2-5, is GAGVSQTPSNKVTEKGKYVELRCDPISGHTALYWYRQSLGQGPEFLIYFQGTGAADDSGLPNDRFFAVRPEGSVSTLKIQRTERGDSAVYLCASSPVGGGQETQYFGPGTRLLVL.

Points on this clone: One base away lies a much larger clone, so this may be a sequencing read error. The rearrangement joins TRBV5-1 to TRBJ2-1; the D gene could be TRBD1 or TRBD2 (5 bases each). The germline V gene encodes CDR1 SGHRS and CDR2 YFSETQ. CDR3 length equals 15 residues. The germline V and J ends were trimmed by 3 bases and 6 bases, with 16 bases remaining between them. Written as DNA, the CDR3 is TGCGCCAGCAGCTGGGGGATAGGGTGGTGCAATGAGCAGTTCTTC. Amino acids: CASSWGIGWCNEQFF. The whole variable domain, filled in from reference TRBV5-1 and TRBJ2-1, reads KAGVTQTPRYLIKTRGQQVTLSCSPISGHRSVSWYQQTPGQGLQFLFEYFSETQRNKGNFPGRFSGRQFSNSRSEMNVSTLELGDSALYLCASSWGIGWCNEQFFGPGTRLTVL.

This clone was recorded at least ten times. The rearrangement links TRBV10-3 to TRBJ1-1; D gene ambiguous. The CDR3 is 14 amino acids. With 2 bases removed from V and 4 bases from J, the gap between germline ends came to 11 bases. Germline V gene lookup returns CDR1 ENHRY and CDR2 SYGVKD. This chain's CDR3 is CAISELGSGTEAFF. The CDR3 nucleotides read TGTGCCATCAGTGAGCTCGGGAGTGGCACTGAAGCTTTCTTT.

The sample holds a few counts of this clone. A read error may account for a junction end that differs from germline. J is TRBJ2-5 and V is TRBV6-1; D gene uncertain. CDR3 size: 16 residues. Germline V gives CDR1 MNHNS, CDR2 SASEGT. This CDR3 reads CASSEDRVEYQETQYF. CDR3 nucleotides: TGTGCCAGCAGCGAAGACCGGGTGGAGTACCAAGAGACCCAGTACTTC.

This clone has ten or more counts. J is TRBJ2-1 and V is TRBV3-1; the D gene is possibly TRBD1 (6 bases). V was shortened by 6 bases and J by 1 base, with 13 bases between the two germline ends. Germline V gene lookup returns CDR1 LGHDT and CDR2 YNNKEL (reference sequence). The CDR3 sequence is 15 residues long. CDR3 residues: CASSPRDTSYNEQFF. The DNA for the CDR3 is TGTGCCAGCAGTCCCCGGGACACATCCTACAATGAGCAGTTCTTC.

This clone was observed many times. The chain has TRBV6-1 and TRBJ1-5; D is undetermined. Germline CDR1 reads MNHNS; CDR2 reads SASEGT. Trimming took off 6 bases at V and 5 bases at J, with 14 bases between the two ends. There are 14 residues in the CDR3. The CDR3 reads CASSRRTEDQPQHF. The CDR3 region has the DNA TGTGCCAGCAGCCGACGGACGGAGGATCAGCCCCAGCATTTT.

In its sample, this clone is medium-sized. The chain is built from TRBV6-5 and TRBJ2-7, with D unclear. Germline-derived CDR1 and CDR2 are MNHEY and SVGAGI. Trimming took off 2 bases at V and 7 bases at J, with 12 bases between the two ends. This CDR3 has 13 amino acids. CDR3 residues: CASSYHNLGEQYF. The CDR3 DNA follows: TGTGCCAGCAGTTACCATAACTTGGGGGAGCAGTACTTC.

This clone was seen repeatedly, ten times or more. A much larger clone differs from this one at a single base, so this may be a read error. V is TRBV7-2 and J is TRBJ2-7; D perhaps matches TRBD2 (5 bases). Germline V CDR1 and CDR2: SGHTA, FQGNSA. The CDR3 has 11 amino acids. CDR3 bases: TGTGCCGGCAGCTTAGCGTACGAGCAGTACTTC. Translation gives CAGSLAYEQYF. The whole variable domain, remainder taken from reference TRBV7-2 and TRBJ2-7, is GAGVSQSPSNKVTEKGKDVELRCDPISGHTALYWYRQSLGQGLEFLIYFQGNSAPDKSGLPSDRFSAERTGGSVSTLTIQRTQQEDSAVYLCAGSLAYEQYFGPGTRLTVT.

On this clone: A read error is possible here, since a much larger clone lies one base away. The V call is TRBV5-8, the J call TRBJ2-1; D possibly uses TRBD1 or TRBD2 (5 bases each). Trimming took 7 bases from V and 13 from J, leaving 12 bases between them. Germline CDR1 and CDR2: SGHTS and YDEGEE. The CDR3 covers 10 residues. CDR3 loop: CASVRGHQFF. The CDR3 nucleotides are TGTGCCAGCGTCCGGGGCCATCAGTTCTTC.

The chain couples TRBV6-2 or TRBV6-3 to TRBJ2-3; 10 bases agree with TRBD2. J was trimmed by 11 bases and V by 6 bases; bases with no gene match: 17. Germline V CDR1 and CDR2: MNHEY, SVGEGT. The CDR3 sequence is 16 residues long. As DNA, the CDR3 is TGTGCCAGCAGGCGGCCTAGCGGGAGAGGGCCACATAGGCAGTATTTT. Translated, it gives CASRRPSGRGPHRQYF.